This T cell receptor beta chain emerged from a study of T cell responses to AZD1222 COVID-19 vaccine (dated by TCRdb to the early 2020s). Notes on the research overall: A total of 230 or so trial participants underwent TCR sequencing, of whom about 210 received two doses of AZD1222 and some 26 received two doses of the MenACWY control vaccine. Trial participants were enrolled by age into subgroups of 18-55, 56-69 and 70-plus years, and around 150, 29 and 61 TCR-sequenced participants, respectively, were included in these subgroups. The research as a whole found: In the small 56-69-year group, the increase in depth fell short of significance, most likely because of low power. Only five to seven AZD1222 recipients were SARS-CoV-2 seropositive at baseline, limiting conclusions about previously exposed vaccinees. The vaccine-associated CD4 TCRs covered the entire spike protein, and the dominant responses fell in regions 160-218 and 743-854. Because no day 14 peak-response samples were available, repertoires were characterized only after the peak T cell response. Participants were mostly white British, with more females than males. The authors suggested clonal diversity may have been underestimated. Reportedly, close to half of the unique spike-specific TCRs recognized epitopes lying outside the regions that are mutated in the B.1.351 and B.1.1.7 variants. Spike-specific TCR breadth and depth rose significantly after two AZD1222 doses compared with day 0 and with MenACWY recipients.

The CDR3 regions of human TCRbeta chains were subjected to immunosequencing. The original methods were these. TCRs in the repertoires were matched against a reference library of SARS-CoV-2-specific TCRs that had been generated with the MIRA antigen-specificity platform. Breadth was defined as the fraction of unique TCRs that were SARS-CoV-2-associated, and depth was defined as the fraction of total T cells that were SARS-CoV-2-associated. Using the MIRA data, every spike-specific TCR was mapped to the spike region that the TCR reacted to and assigned to either a CD4 or a CD8 class. Log10-transformed breadth and depth values were compared by one-way ANOVA with Sidak's multiple comparisons tests. As stored in TCRdb, this immuneACCESS dataset retains in-frame rearrangements with V and J assigned. A fraction of the clones does not appear; measured against another copy, unresolved V genes explain less than half of the discrepancy, and the remainder lacks a known reason. V and J calls and clone size are those listed in that table; D and trimming were worked out from the DNA. This sample is represented by some 79,000 clones; roughly 88% of them were singletons. In total, the top ten clones hold more than 3% of the sample.

This specimen's time point label, per the study, means: about 28 days (+/-7) after the second vaccine dose. AZD1222 recipients whose second dose came at about 4 weeks and those whose second dose came at about 12 weeks were combined into one group, since spike-specific TCR depth and breadth did not differ between the two schedules. Vaccinee samples were obtained from the UK trials COV001 and COV002, which included a single-blind randomized controlled phase 2/3 trial of AZD1222 (ChAdOx1 nCoV-19) in healthy adults. Trial participant PBMC samples were collected at day 0 and day 28 after the second dose for TCRbeta chain sequencing. Remarks on this clone: Its target antigen remains unknown. The record has no base qualities; no much larger clone is one base away.

The V end loses 9 bases and the J end loses 2 bases, and a stretch of 16 bases separates them. Spanning cysteine to phenylalanine, the CDR3 consists of 14 amino acids. Solely the CDR3 DNA is kept, with 42 bases framed from the first base. CDR1 and CDR2 are drawn from the germline V gene (reference sequence): LNHDA, SQIVND. The source material was peripheral blood, sampled 28 days after the second AZD1222 dose. The origin of this receptor is an adult who received the AZD1222 COVID-19 vaccine. Rearrangement joined TRBV19 to TRBJ1-1, with a weak D call of TRBD1 (6 bases match). The DNA sequence follows: TGTGCCAGCCGGAGGGGGGGCGGTAACACTGAAGCTTTCTTT. It translates to CASRRGGGNTEAFF.